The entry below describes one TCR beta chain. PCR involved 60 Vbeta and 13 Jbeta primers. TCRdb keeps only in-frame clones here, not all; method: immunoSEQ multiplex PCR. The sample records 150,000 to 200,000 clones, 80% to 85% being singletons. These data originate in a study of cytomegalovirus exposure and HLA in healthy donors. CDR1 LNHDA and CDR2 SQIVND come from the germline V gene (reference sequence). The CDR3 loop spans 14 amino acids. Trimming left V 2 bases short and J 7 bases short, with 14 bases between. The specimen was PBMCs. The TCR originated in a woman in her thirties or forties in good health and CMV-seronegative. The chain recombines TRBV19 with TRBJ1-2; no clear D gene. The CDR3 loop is CASSIWRDRIGYTF. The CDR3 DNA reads TGTGCCAGTAGTATATGGAGAGACCGAATTGGCTACACCTTC.